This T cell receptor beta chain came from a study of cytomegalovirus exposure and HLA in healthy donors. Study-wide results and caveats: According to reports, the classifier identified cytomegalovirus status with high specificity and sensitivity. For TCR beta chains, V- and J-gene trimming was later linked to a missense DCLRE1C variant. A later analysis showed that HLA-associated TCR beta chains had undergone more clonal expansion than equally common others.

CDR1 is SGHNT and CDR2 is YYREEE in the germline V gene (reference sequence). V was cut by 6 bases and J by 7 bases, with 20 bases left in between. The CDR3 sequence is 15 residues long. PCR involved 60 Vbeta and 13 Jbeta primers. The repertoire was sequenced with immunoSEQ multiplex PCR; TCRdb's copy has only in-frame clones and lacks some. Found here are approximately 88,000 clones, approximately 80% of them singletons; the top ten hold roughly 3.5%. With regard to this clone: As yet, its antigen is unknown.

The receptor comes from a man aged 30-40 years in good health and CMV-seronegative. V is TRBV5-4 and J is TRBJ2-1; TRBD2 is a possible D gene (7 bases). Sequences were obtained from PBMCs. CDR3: CASIRGGGGLNEQFF. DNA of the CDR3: TGTGCCAGCATCAGGGGCGGGGGCGGGTTGAATGAGCAGTTCTTC. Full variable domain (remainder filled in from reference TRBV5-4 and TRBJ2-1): ETGVTQSPTHLIKTRGQQVTLRCSSQSGHNTVSWYQQALGQGPQFIFQYYREEENGRGNFPPRFSGLQFPNYSSELNVNALELDDSALYLCASIRGGGGLNEQFFGPGTRLTVL.